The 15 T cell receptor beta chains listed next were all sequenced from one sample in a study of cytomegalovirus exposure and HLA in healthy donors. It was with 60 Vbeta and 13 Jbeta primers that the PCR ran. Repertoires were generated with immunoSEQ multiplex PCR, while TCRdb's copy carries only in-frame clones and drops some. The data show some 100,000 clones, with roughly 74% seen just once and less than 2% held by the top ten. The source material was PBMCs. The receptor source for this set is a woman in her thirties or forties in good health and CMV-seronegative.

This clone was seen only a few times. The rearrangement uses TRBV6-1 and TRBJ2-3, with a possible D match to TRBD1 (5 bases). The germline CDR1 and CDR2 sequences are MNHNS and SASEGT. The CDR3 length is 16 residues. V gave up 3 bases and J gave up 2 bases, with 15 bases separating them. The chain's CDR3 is CASSDTSRAPTDTQYF. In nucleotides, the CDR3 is TGTGCCAGCAGTGATACGTCCAGGGCCCCCACAGATACGCAGTATTTT.

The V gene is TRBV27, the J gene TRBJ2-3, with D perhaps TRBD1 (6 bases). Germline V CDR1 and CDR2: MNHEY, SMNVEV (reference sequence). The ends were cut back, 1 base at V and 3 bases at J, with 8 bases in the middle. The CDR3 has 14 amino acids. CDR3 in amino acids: CASSLLQGTDTQYF. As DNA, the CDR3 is TGTGCCAGCAGTTTATTACAGGGAACAGATACGCAGTATTTT.

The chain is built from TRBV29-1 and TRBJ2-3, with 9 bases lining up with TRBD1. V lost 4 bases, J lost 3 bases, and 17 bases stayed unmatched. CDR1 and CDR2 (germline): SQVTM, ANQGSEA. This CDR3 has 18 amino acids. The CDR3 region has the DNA TGCAGCGTTGGGGGAGTTCGGGACAGGGAGGGTTGGACAGATACGCAGTATTTT. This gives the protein CSVGGVRDREGWTDTQYF.

The CDR3, as DNA: TGTGCCAGCAGTTACGGGCAGGGGCCAAATCAGCCCCAGCATTTT. Translating it yields CASSYGQGPNQPQHF. The gene calls are TRBV6-5 and TRBJ1-5; a possible D gene is TRBD1 (6 bases). The germline CDR1 and CDR2 sequences are MNHEY and SVGAGI. V shed 2 bases and J shed 4 bases, with 12 bases lying between them. This CDR3 comprises 15 residues.

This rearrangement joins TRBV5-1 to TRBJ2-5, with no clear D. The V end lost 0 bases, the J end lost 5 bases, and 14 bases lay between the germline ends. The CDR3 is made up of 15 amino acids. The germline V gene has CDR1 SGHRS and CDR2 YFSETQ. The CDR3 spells CASSLASVAHETQYF. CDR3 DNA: TGCGCCAGCAGCTTGGCTTCTGTGGCTCACGAGACCCAGTACTTC.

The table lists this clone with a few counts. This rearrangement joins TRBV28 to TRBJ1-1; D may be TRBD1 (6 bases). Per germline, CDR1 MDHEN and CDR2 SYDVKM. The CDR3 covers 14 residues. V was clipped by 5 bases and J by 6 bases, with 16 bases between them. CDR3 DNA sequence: TGTGCCAGCAGTACAGCACTTCCAGGGGCTGAAGCTTTCTTT. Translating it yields CASSTALPGAEAFF.

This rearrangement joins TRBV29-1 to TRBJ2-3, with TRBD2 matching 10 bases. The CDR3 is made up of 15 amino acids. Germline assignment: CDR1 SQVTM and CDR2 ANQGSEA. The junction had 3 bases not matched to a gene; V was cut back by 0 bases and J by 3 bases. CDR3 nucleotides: TGCAGCGTTGAAGAACTAGCGGGAAGGACAGATACGCAGTATTTT. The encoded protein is CSVEELAGRTDTQYF.

CDR3 amino acids: CASSFGTGHNSPLHF. The CDR3 nucleotides are TGCGCCAGCAGCTTCGGGACAGGTCATAATTCACCCCTCCACTTT. The V and J genes are TRBV5-1 and TRBJ1-6, with 8 positions matching TRBD1. The germline CDR1 and CDR2 sequences are SGHRS and YFSETQ. CDR3 size: 15 residues. The ends lost 2 bases at V and 5 bases at J; junction bases unmatched: 3.

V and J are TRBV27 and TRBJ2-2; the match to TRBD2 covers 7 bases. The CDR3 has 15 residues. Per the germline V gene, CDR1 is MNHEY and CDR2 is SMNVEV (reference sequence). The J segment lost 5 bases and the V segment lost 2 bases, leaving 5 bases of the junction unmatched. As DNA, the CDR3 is TGTGCCAGCAGTTTAGCGGGGAGGGGAACCGGGGAGCTGTTTTTT. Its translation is CASSLAGRGTGELFF.

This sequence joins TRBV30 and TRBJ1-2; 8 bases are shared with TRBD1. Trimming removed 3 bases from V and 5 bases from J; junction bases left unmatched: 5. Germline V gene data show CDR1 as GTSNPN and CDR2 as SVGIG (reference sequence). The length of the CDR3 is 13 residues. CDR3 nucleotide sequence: TGTGCCTGGAGCGACAGGGGAGGATATGGCTACACCTTC. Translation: CAWSDRGGYGYTF. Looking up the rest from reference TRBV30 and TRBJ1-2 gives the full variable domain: SQTIHQWPATLVQPVGSPLSLECTVEGTSNPNLYWYRQAAGRGLQLLFYSVGIGQISSEVPQNLSASRPQDRQFILSSKKLLLSDSGFYLCAWSDRGGYGYTFGSGTRLTVV.

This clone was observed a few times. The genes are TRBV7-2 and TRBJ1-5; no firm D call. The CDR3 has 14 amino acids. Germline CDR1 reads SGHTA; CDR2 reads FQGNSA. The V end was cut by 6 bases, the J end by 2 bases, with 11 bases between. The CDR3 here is CASRREAGNQPQHF. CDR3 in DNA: TGTGCCAGCAGAAGGGAGGCGGGCAATCAGCCCCAGCATTTT.

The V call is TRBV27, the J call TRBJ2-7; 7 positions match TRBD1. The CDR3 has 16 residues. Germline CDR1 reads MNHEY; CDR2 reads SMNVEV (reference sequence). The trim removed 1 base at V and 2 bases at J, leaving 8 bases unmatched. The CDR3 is CASSLFRGQTAYEQYF. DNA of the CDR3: TGTGCCAGCAGTTTATTTCGGGGACAGACAGCCTACGAGCAGTACTTC.

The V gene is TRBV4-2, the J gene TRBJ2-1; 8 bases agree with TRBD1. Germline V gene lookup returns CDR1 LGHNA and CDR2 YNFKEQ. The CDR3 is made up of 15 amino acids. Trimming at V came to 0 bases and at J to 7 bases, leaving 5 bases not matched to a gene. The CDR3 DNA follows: TGTGCCAGCAGCCAAGATCGGCACAGGGGGAATGAGCAGTTCTTC. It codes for CASSQDRHRGNEQFF.

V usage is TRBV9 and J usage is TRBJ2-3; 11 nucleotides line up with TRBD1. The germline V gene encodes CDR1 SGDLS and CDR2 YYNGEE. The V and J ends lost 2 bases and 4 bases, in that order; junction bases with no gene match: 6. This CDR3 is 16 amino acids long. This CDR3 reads CASSVIGQGAADTQYF. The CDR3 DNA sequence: TGTGCCAGCAGCGTGATAGGACAGGGGGCTGCAGATACGCAGTATTTT.

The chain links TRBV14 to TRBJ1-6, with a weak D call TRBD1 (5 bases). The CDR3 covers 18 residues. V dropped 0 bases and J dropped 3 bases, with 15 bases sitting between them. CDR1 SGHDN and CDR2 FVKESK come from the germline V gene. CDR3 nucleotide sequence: TGTGCCAGCAGCCAAGACTTTGTGGTAGGGGACTATAATTCACCCCTCCACTTT. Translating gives CASSQDFVVGDYNSPLHF.